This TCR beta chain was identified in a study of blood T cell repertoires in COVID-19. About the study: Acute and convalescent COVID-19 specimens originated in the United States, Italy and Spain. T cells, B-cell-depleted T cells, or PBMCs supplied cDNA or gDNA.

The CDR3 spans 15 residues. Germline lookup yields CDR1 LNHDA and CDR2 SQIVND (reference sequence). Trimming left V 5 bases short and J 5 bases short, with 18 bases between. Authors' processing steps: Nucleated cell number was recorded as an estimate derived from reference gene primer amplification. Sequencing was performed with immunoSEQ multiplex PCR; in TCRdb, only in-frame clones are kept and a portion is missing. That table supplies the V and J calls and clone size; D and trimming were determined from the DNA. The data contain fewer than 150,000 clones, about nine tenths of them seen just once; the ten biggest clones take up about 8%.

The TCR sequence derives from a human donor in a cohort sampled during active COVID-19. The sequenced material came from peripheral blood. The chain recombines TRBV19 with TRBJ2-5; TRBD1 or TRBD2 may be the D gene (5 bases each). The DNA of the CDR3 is TGTGCCAGTAGTGTAGGGACCATGGAGGTGGAGACCCAGTACTTC. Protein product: CASSVGTMEVETQYF.